The 22 T cell receptor beta chains reported below all come from one sample, sequenced in a study of cytomegalovirus exposure and HLA in healthy donors (dated by TCRdb to the late 2010s). The method behind the library was the immunoSEQ multiplex PCR assay. The multiplex PCR relied on a mix of 60 forward primers for TCR Vbeta segments and 13 reverse primers for TCR Jbeta segments. The table comes from immuneACCESS by way of TCRdb, which keeps in-frame sequences with V and J called. Part of the clones is missing from these tables; in studies checked, under half for an unresolved V gene and the rest for unknown reasons. In all, the sample holds roughly 120,000 clones, and 75% to 90% of those were seen once. The top ten clones comprise 7.5% to 10% of the sample. The sample taken for sequencing was PBMCs. The receptors stem from a female donor in good health and CMV-seropositive.

The V call is TRBV5-8, the J call TRBJ2-1, with D possibly matching TRBD1 (5 bases). V gave up 5 bases and J gave up 6 bases, with 12 bases separating them. Per the germline V gene, CDR1 is SGHTS and CDR2 is YDEGEE. This CDR3 region has 13 residues. The CDR3 coding sequence is TGTGCCAGCAGTGACGGACACGTCAATGAGCAGTTCTTC. It encodes CASSDGHVNEQFF.

The V gene is TRBV15, the J gene TRBJ1-5; TRBD1 might be the D (5 bases). This CDR3 contains 15 residues. CDR1 is LNHNV, CDR2 YYDKDF, per germline (reference sequence). V was clipped by 1 base and J by 1 base, with 8 bases between them. CDR3 sequence reads: CATSRGGGSNQPQHF. In nucleotides, the CDR3 is TGTGCCACCAGCAGAGGCGGGGGAAGCAATCAGCCCCAGCATTTT.

This sequence joins TRBV30 and TRBJ2-1; D uncertain. The CDR3 is 12 amino acids. V lost 3 bases and J lost 9, with 12 bases in between. Germline CDR1 GTSNPN, CDR2 SVGIG (reference sequence). The chain's CDR3 is CAWSAPPGEQFF. DNA of the CDR3: TGTGCCTGGAGCGCCCCCCCGGGTGAGCAGTTCTTC.

This chain connects TRBV18 to TRBJ1-5, with TRBD1 as a possible D gene (6 bases). The germline CDR1 and CDR2 sequences are KGHSH and LQKENI. The V end was cut by 2 bases, the J end by 7 bases, with 9 bases between. The CDR3 runs to 13 residues. The CDR3 coding sequence is TGTGCCAGCTCACCAACAGGGAACCAGCCCCAGCATTTT. It codes for CASSPTGNQPQHF.

This clone occurred a few times. The chain joins TRBV6-5 to TRBJ1-1, with D perhaps matching TRBD1 (5 bases). Looked up from germline, CDR1 is MNHEY and CDR2 is SVGAGI. The CDR3 loop spans 14 amino acids. V was shortened by 2 bases and J by 2 bases, with 9 bases between the two germline ends. As DNA, the CDR3 is TGTGCCAGCAGTTACGCGGGGGTCAACACTGAAGCTTTCTTT. Translation: CASSYAGVNTEAFF.

The rearrangement joins TRBV18 to TRBJ2-3; D is ambiguous. Germline CDR1 and CDR2: KGHSH and LQKENI. CDR3 length: 15 residues. Trimming pared 0 bases from V and 4 bases from J, leaving 11 bases between. The CDR3 protein is CASSPPTRGSDTQYF. CDR3 DNA sequence: TGTGCCAGCTCACCACCAACCCGAGGCTCAGATACGCAGTATTTT.

This clone was counted once. V is TRBV25-1 and J is TRBJ2-3, with 11 positions matching TRBD1. This CDR3 has 16 amino acids. Germline values: CDR1 MGHDK, CDR2 SYGVNS. V was pared by 5 bases and J by 6 bases, with 10 bases of the junction left unmatched. CDR3 DNA sequence: TGTGCCAGCAGTTTCCCGGGACAGGGGGTAGGGGATACGCAGTATTTT. Amino acid sequence: CASSFPGQGVGDTQYF. Full variable domain (outside the CDR3, taken from reference TRBV25-1 and TRBJ2-3): EADIYQTPRYLVIGTGKKITLECSQTMGHDKMYWYQQDPGMELHLIHYSYGVNSTEKGDLSSESTVSRIRTEHFPLTLESARPSHTSQYLCASSFPGQGVGDTQYFGPGTRLTVL.

This chain uses TRBV28 with TRBJ2-7, with TRBD1 as a possible D gene (5 bases). From germline, CDR1 is MDHEN and CDR2 SYDVKM. The CDR3 contains 13 residues. Trimming cost V 3 bases and J 4 bases, with 10 bases left between them. The CDR3 coding sequence is TGTGCCAGCAGTTTCAGGGAATGGTACGAGCAGTACTTC. It specifies CASSFREWYEQYF.

The chain uses TRBV28 and TRBJ1-2; tentative D call: TRBD1 (5 bases). The ends were cut back, 10 bases at V and 4 bases at J, with 10 bases in the middle. The CDR3 totals 11 residues. The V gene's germline CDR1 is MDHEN and CDR2 SYDVKM. The CDR3 reads CATRTLYGYTF. Written as DNA, the CDR3 is TGTGCCACCAGGACACTCTATGGCTACACCTTC.

The rearrangement joins TRBV19 to TRBJ2-3, with TRBD2 as a possible D gene (6 bases). Germline values: CDR1 LNHDA, CDR2 SQIVND (reference sequence). The CDR3 totals 12 residues. Trimming took 3 bases from V and 5 from J, leaving 6 bases between them. The CDR3 sequence is CASSMGGDTQYF. The CDR3 DNA reads as TGTGCCAGTAGTATGGGGGGAGATACGCAGTATTTT. The full variable domain, its missing parts supplied by reference TRBV19 and TRBJ2-3, is DGGITQSPKYLFRKEGQNVTLSCEQNLNHDAMYWYRQDPGQGLRLIYYSQIVNDFQKGDIAEGYSVSREKKESFPLTVTSAQKNPTAFYLCASSMGGDTQYFGPGTRLTVL.

This CDR3 reads CASSATDRVHTIYF. Written as DNA, the CDR3 is TGTGCCAGCAGCGCGACCGACAGGGTCCACACCATATATTTT. The chain uses TRBV7-8 and TRBJ1-3; 7 bases map to TRBD1. Germline trimming cut 5 bases from V and 8 bases from J; bases unmatched to any gene: 9. The germline V gene has CDR1 SGHVS and CDR2 FQNEAQ. The CDR3 is 14 amino acids.

This sequence joins TRBV6-6 and TRBJ2-1; TRBD1 agrees at 7 bases. The CDR3 totals 14 residues. Germline V gene lookup returns CDR1 MNHNY and CDR2 SVGAGI (reference sequence). Trimming at V came to 2 bases and at J to 4 bases, leaving 2 bases not matched to a gene. CDR3 loop: CASSYGTVYNEQFF. The DNA for the CDR3 is TGTGCCAGCAGTTACGGGACAGTATACAATGAGCAGTTCTTC.

The chain uses TRBV19 and TRBJ1-5; TRBD1 matches 7 bases. The CDR3 covers 16 residues. Unmatched junction bases numbered 7, after V lost 3 bases and J lost 2 bases. Germline CDR1 and CDR2: LNHDA and SQIVND (reference sequence). For the CDR3, the DNA is TGTGCCAGTAGTATTGCACCCGGACAGGGCAATCAGCCCCAGCATTTT. Protein sequence: CASSIAPGQGNQPQHF.

In nucleotides, the CDR3 is TGTGCCAGCAGCCCTTTGACAGGGGGAGGATATGAGCAGTTCTTC. The encoded protein is CASSPLTGGGYEQFF. V usage is TRBV7-6 and J usage is TRBJ2-1; 9 bases are a match to TRBD1. This CDR3 contains 15 residues. Trimming cost V 5 bases and J 8 bases; bases outside gene matches: 10. Germline assignment: CDR1 SGHVS and CDR2 FNYEAQ. The full variable domain, with the rest looked up from reference TRBV7-6 and TRBJ2-1, is GAGVSQSPRYKVTKRGQDVALRCDPISGHVSLYWYRQALGQGPEFLTYFNYEAQQDKSGLPNDRFSAERPEGSISTLTIQRTEQRDSAMYRCASSPLTGGGYEQFFGPGTRLTVL.

This chain links TRBV29-1 with TRBJ1-2; TRBD1 is a possible D gene (6 bases). CDR1 is SQVTM and CDR2 is ANQGSEA in the germline V gene. V gave up 3 bases and J gave up 8 bases, with 16 bases separating them. The CDR3 has 13 amino acids. The CDR3 spells CSVEPGGVRGYTF. CDR3 DNA: TGCAGCGTTGAGCCGGGGGGCGTAAGGGGCTACACCTTC.

The chain uses TRBV7-2 and TRBJ1-1; D gene ambiguous. V shed 1 base and J shed 0 bases, with 9 bases lying between them. Looked up from germline, CDR1 is SGHTA and CDR2 is FQGNSA. The CDR3 covers 15 residues. The CDR3: CASSLVAGVNTEAFF. The CDR3 DNA sequence: TGTGCCAGCAGCTTAGTCGCAGGCGTGAACACTGAAGCTTTCTTT.

This chain connects TRBV5-1 to TRBJ2-7, with a tentative D call TRBD2 (5 bases). The CDR3 is 13 residues long. Trimming shortened V by 3 bases and J by 4 bases, and 11 bases separated the two germline ends. CDR1 SGHRS and CDR2 YFSETQ come from the germline V gene. The CDR3, as DNA: TGCGCCAGCAGCTCCTTGGGAGAATACGAGCAGTACTTC. This codes for CASSSLGEYEQYF.

This clone was detected a few times. V usage is TRBV5-6 and J usage is TRBJ2-7, with 10 positions matching TRBD1. This CDR3 contains 15 residues. V was pared by 2 bases and J by 3 bases, with 5 bases of the junction left unmatched. Germline CDR1 SGHDT, CDR2 YYEEEE. The CDR3 DNA is TGTGCCAGCAGCTTCCCGGGACAGGGGTTCTACGAGCAGTACTTC. Translating gives CASSFPGQGFYEQYF.

The sample holds a few counts of this clone. The chain couples TRBV7-9 to TRBJ2-7; tentative D call: TRBD2 (5 bases). The ends were cut back, 4 bases at V and 7 bases at J, with 17 bases in the middle. Germline lookup yields CDR1 SEHNR and CDR2 FQNEAQ (reference sequence). The CDR3 totals 14 residues. The CDR3 DNA is TGTGCCAGCAGCTCAACACTAGTAGTGGGGGAGCAGTACTTC. This encodes CASSSTLVVGEQYF. The variable domain in full, with the rest retrieved from reference TRBV7-9 and TRBJ2-7, is DTGVSQNPRHKITKRGQNVTFRCDPISEHNRLYWYRQTLGQGPEFLTYFQNEAQLEKSRLLSDRFSAERPKGSFSTLEIQRTEQGDSAMYLCASSSTLVVGEQYFGPGTRLTVT.

The J gene is TRBJ1-1, the V gene TRBV19; 12 bases fit TRBD1. V lost 10 bases, J lost 1 base, and 13 bases stayed unmatched. The CDR3 has 17 amino acids. Germline V gene sequence: CDR1 LNHDA, CDR2 SQIVND (reference sequence). The CDR3 here is CATRVEGTGGWNTEAFF. The CDR3 nucleotides read TGTGCCACTCGGGTTGAGGGGACAGGGGGCTGGAACACTGAAGCTTTCTTT.

This chain connects TRBV9 to TRBJ2-1, with 8 bases fitting TRBD2. Germline CDR1 is SGDLS and CDR2 is YYNGEE. The CDR3 contains 14 residues. V was pared by 2 bases and J by 11 bases, with 9 bases of the junction left unmatched. The CDR3: CASSVNILAGKQFF. The CDR3 DNA follows: TGTGCCAGCAGCGTCAACATTTTAGCGGGGAAGCAGTTCTTC.

The chain uses TRBV2 and TRBJ1-3; D may be TRBD1 (5 bases). Germline-derived CDR1 and CDR2 are SNHLY and FYNNEI. V lost 1 base and J 4 bases, leaving 8 bases between the germline ends. This CDR3 contains 14 residues. This CDR3 is CASSEVGAGNTIYF. CDR3 nucleotide sequence: TGTGCCAGCAGTGAAGTAGGGGCCGGAAACACCATATATTTT. The full variable domain, rest sourced from reference TRBV2 and TRBJ1-3, is EPEVTQTPSHQVTQMGQEVILRCVPISNHLYFYWYRQILGQKVEFLVSFYNNEISEKSEIFDDQFSVERPDGSNFTLKIRSTKLEDSAMYFCASSEVGAGNTIYFGEGSWLTVV.